This T cell receptor (beta chain) was found in a study of T cell responses to AZD1222 COVID-19 vaccine. The overall study: Analyses pooled second doses at about 4 or about 12 weeks. The study, taken as a whole, reports: Spike-specific TCR breadth and depth were elevated following two AZD1222 doses. Repertoires were sampled only after the peak T cell response. Seropositivity was recorded at baseline in only six AZD1222 recipients.

The table came from immunoSEQ multiplex PCR; TCRdb's copy has only in-frame clones and leaves some out. This table has more than 95,000 clones, 85% to 90% appearing once. From germline, CDR1 is MNHEY and CDR2 SMNVEV (reference sequence). The CDR3 is 14 residues long. V was pared by 3 bases and J by 3 bases, with 9 bases between. Points on this clone: As yet, its antigen is unknown.

The receptor was isolated from an adult in good health. The sample was peripheral blood, taken on day 0 of AZD1222 vaccination. The chain is built from TRBV27 and TRBJ1-3, with D possibly TRBD1 on 5 matching bases. The CDR3 DNA follows: TGTGCCAGCAGTTTTACCCAGGGTGGAAACACCATATATTTT. It encodes CASSFTQGGNTIYF.